This TCR beta chain was obtained from a study of radiotherapy plus CTLA-4 blockade in lung cancer. CDR1 and CDR2 (germline): DFQATT, SNEGSKA (reference sequence). This CDR3 comprises 11 residues. Assay: immunoSEQ multiplex PCR; the TCRdb copy retains only in-frame clones and omits some. The sample records some 66,000 clones, about 85% being singletons. The sequence derives from a human donor with non-small cell lung cancer who had a partial response to radiotherapy plus ipilimumab. This material consisted of peripheral blood, taken from a patient treated with radiotherapy plus ipilimumab. The rearrangement uses TRBV20-1 and TRBJ1-1; D is unclear. The CDR3 DNA reads TGCAACCTTAGAAGCGGGACTGAAGCTTTCTTT. This sequence encodes CNLRSGTEAFF.